This T cell receptor beta chain was sequenced for a study of a mutant IDH1 vaccine in newly diagnosed glioma. For the study at large: Prior therapy was radiotherapy, temozolomide, or both; most received both.

Study observations and caveats: No link was apparently found between pseudoprogression and changes in top peripheral T cell clonotypes. Among all patients, vaccine-induced immune responses occurred in approximately 93%.

Indicated time point: baseline, week 1 (first vaccination visit). Regarding treatment: pre-vaccination baseline after standard-of-care therapy. Each tumor in the donors was a new WHO grade 3 or 4 astrocytoma, IDH1-mutant and ATRX-lost. Concerning this clone: As yet, its antigen is unknown.

Libraries were prepared by immunoSEQ multiplex PCR; TCRdb keeps only in-frame clonotypes and omits some of them. Among about 32,000 clones, more than 65% were seen once, and the ten largest hold about 21%. Germline lookup yields CDR1 SNHLY and CDR2 FYNNEI. This CDR3 has 14 residues. V lost 6 bases and J lost 6, with 17 bases in between. The receptor comes from a man aged 25 to 45 with glioma. The gene calls are TRBV2 and TRBJ1-1, with no clear D. Sequenced material: PBMCs, taken from a glioma patient treated with radiotherapy, temozolomide or both. DNA of the CDR3: TGTGCCAGCAGGGGAGAAGTTAAGAGCGCTGAAGCTTTCTTT. This translates into CASRGEVKSAEAFF.